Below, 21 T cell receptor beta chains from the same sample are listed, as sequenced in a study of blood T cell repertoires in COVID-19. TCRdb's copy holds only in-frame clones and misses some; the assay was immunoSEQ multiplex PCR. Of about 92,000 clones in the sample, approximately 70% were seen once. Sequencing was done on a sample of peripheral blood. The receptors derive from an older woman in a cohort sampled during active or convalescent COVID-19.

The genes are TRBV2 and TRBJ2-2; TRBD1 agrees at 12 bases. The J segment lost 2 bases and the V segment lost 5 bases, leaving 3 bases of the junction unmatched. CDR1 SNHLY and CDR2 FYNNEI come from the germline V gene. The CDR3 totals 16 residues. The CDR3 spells CASSPGTGGNTGELFF. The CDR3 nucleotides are TGTGCCAGCAGTCCCGGGACAGGGGGCAACACCGGGGAGCTGTTTTTT.

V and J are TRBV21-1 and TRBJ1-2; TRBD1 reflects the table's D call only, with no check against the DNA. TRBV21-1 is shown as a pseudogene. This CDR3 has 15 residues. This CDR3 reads CASSGDRGVDYGYTF. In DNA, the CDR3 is TGTGCCAGCAGCGGAGACAGGGGTGTCGACTATGGCTACACCTTC.

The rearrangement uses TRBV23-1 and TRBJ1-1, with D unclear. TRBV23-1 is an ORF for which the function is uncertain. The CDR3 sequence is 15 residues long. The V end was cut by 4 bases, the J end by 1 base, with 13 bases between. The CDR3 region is CASSPTWGENTEAFF. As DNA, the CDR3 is TGCGCCAGCAGTCCCACGTGGGGAGAGAACACTGAAGCTTTCTTT.

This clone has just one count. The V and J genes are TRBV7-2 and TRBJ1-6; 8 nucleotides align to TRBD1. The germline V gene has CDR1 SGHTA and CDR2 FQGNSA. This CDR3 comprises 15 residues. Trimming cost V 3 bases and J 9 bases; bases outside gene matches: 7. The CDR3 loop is CASSFSAGGFSPLHF. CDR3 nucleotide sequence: TGTGCCAGCAGCTTTAGCGCAGGGGGCTTTTCACCCCTCCACTTT.

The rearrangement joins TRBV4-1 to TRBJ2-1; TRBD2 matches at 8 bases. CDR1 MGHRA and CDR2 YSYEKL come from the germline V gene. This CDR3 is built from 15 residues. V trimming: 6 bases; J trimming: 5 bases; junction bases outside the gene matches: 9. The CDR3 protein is CASSSMGTRHNEQFF. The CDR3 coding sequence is TGCGCCAGCAGTTCAATGGGGACTAGACACAATGAGCAGTTCTTC.

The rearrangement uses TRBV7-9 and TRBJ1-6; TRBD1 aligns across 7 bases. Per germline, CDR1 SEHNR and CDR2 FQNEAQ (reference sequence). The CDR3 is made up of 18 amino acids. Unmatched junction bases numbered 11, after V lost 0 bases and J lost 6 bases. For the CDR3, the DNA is TGTGCCAGCAGCTTAGCCCAAACAGGGGCGTTCAGTAATTCACCCCTCCACTTT. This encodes CASSLAQTGAFSNSPLHF.

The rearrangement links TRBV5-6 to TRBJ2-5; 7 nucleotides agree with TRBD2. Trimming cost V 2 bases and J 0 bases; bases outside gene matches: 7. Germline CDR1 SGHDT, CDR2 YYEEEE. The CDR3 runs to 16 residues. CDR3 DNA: TGTGCCAGCAGCTTCTGGGGGGGACCGTACCAAGAGACCCAGTACTTC. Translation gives CASSFWGGPYQETQYF. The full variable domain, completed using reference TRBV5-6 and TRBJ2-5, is DAGVTQSPTHLIKTRGQQVTLRCSPKSGHDTVSWYQQALGQGPQFIFQYYEEEERQRGNFPDRFSGHQFPNYSSELNVNALLLGDSALYLCASSFWGGPYQETQYFGPGTRLLVL.

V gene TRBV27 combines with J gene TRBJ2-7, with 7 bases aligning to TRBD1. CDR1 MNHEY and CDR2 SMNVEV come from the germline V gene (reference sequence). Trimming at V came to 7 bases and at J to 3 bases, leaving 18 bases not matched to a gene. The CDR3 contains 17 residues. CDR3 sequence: CASILPDRENYGYEQYF. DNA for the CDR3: TGTGCCAGCATCCTTCCAGACAGGGAGAATTATGGCTACGAGCAGTACTTC.

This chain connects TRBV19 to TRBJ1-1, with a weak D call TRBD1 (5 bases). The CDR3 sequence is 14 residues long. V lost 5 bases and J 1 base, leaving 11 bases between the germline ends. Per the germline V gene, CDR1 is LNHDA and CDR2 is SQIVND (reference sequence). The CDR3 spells CASSVRAPNTEAFF. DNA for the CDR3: TGTGCCAGTAGTGTCAGGGCCCCGAACACTGAAGCTTTCTTT. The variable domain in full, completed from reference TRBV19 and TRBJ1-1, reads DGGITQSPKYLFRKEGQNVTLSCEQNLNHDAMYWYRQDPGQGLRLIYYSQIVNDFQKGDIAEGYSVSREKKESFPLTVTSAQKNPTAFYLCASSVRAPNTEAFFGQGTRLTVV.

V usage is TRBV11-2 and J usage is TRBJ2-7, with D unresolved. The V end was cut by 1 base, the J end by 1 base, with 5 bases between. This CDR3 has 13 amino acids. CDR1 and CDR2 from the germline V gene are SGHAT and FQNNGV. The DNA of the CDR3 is TGTGCCAGCAGCTTAGCTGTTTCCTACGAGCAGTACTTC. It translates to CASSLAVSYEQYF.

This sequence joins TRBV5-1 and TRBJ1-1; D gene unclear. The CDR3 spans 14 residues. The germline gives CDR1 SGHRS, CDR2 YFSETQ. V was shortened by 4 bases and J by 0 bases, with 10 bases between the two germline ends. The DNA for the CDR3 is TGCGCCAGCAGCCAAACGGTAGTGAACACTGAAGCTTTCTTT. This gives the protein CASSQTVVNTEAFF.

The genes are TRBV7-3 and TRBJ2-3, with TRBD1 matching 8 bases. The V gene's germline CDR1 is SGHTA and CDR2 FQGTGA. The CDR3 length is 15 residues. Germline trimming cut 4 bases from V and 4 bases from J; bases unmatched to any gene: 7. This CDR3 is CASSSYRGNSDTQYF. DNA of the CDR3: TGTGCCAGCAGCTCCTACAGGGGGAACTCAGATACGCAGTATTTT.

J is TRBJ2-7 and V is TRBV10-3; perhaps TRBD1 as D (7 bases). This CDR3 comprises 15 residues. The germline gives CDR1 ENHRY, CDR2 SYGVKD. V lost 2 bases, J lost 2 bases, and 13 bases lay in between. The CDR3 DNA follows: TGTGCCATCAGTGAGAGGGGGGACAGAGCCTACGAGCAGTACTTC. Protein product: CAISERGDRAYEQYF.

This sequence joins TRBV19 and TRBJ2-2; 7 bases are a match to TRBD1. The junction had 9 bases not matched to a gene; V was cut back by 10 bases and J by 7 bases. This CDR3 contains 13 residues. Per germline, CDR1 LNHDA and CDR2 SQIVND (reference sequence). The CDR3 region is CATETGKGGELFF. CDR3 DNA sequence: TGTGCCACTGAGACAGGGAAGGGCGGGGAGCTGTTTTTT.

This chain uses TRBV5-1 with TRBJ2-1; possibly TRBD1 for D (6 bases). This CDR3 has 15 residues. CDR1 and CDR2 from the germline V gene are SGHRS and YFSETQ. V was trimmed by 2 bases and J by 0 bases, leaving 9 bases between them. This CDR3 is CASSLQGPSYNEQFF. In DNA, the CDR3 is TGCGCCAGCAGCTTACAGGGACCCTCCTACAATGAGCAGTTCTTC.

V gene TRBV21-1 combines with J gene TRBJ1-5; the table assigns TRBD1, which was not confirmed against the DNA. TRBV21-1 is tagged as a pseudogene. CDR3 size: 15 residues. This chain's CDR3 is CASSNISRDNQPQHF. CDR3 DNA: TGTGCCAGCAGCAATATATCCAGGGATAATCAGCCCCAGCATTTT.

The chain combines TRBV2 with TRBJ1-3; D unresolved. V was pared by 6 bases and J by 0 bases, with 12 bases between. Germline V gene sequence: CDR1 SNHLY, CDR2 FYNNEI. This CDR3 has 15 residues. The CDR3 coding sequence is TGTGCCAGCAGAGTAGGACTCAACTCTGGAAACACCATATATTTT. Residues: CASRVGLNSGNTIYF. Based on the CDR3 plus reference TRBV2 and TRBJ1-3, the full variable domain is EPEVTQTPSHQVTQMGQEVILRCVPISNHLYFYWYRQILGQKVEFLVSFYNNEISEKSEIFDDQFSVERPDGSNFTLKIRSTKLEDSAMYFCASRVGLNSGNTIYFGEGSWLTVV.

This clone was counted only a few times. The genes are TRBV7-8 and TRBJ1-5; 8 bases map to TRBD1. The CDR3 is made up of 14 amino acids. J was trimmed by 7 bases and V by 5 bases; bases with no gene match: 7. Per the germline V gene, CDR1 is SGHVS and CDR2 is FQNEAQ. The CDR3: CASSSDRGTQPQHF. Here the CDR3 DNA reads TGTGCCAGCAGCAGCGACAGGGGAACGCAGCCCCAGCATTTT.

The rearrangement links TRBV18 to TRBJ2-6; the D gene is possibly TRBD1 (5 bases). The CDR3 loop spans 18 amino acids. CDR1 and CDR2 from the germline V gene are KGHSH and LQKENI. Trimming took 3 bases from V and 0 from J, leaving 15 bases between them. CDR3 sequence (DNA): TGTGCCAGCTCACCTAGGGCAGGGCGCTTCTCTGGGGCCAACGTCCTGACTTTC. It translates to CASSPRAGRFSGANVLTF.

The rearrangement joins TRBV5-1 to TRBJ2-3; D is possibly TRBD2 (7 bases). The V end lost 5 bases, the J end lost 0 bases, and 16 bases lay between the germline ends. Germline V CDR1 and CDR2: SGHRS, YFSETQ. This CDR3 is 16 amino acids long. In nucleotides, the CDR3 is TGCGCCAGCAGAATAACCGCGGGGGCCAGCACAGATACGCAGTATTTT. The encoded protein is CASRITAGASTDTQYF.

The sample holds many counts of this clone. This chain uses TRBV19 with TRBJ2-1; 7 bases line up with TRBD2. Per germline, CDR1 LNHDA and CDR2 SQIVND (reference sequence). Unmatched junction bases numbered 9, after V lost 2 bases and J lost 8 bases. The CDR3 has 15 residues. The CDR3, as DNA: TGTGCCAGTAGTATAAGGCGGGGGATGTTCGATGAGCAGTTCTTC. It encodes CASSIRRGMFDEQFF.